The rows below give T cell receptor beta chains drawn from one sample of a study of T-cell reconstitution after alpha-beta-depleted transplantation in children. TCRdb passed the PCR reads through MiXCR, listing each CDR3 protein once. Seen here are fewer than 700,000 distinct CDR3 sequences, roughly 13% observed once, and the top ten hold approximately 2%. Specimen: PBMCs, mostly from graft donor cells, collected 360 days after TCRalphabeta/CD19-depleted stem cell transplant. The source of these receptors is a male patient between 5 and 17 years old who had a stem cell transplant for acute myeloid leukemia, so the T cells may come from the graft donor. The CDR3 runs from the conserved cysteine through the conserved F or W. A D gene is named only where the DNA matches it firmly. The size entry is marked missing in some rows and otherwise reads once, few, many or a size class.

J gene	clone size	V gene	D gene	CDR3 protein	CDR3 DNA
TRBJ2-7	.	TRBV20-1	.	CSARDHAQGNYEQYF	TGCAGTGCTAGAGATCACGCGCAGGGTAACTACGAGCAGTACTTC
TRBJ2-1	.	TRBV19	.	CASSLWVYNEQFF	TGTGCCAGTAGTCTTTGGGTTTACAATGAGCAGTTCTTC
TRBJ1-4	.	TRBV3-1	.	CASSLRTANEKLFF	TGTGCCAGCAGCCTTCGGACGGCTAATGAAAAACTGTTTTTT
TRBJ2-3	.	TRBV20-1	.	CSAPPTTADTQYF	TGCAGTGCCCCCCCGACGACGGCAGATACGCAGTATTTT
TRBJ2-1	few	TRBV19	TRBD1	CASRTGQGAYNEQFF	TGTGCCAGTAGGACAGGACAGGGGGCGTACAATGAGCAGTTCTTC
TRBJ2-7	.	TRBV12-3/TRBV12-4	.	CASSSDTDYEQYF	TGTGCCAGCAGTTCCGATACGGACTACGAGCAGTACTTC
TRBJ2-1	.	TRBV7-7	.	CASSLAPRLVVLNEQFF	TGTGCTAGCAGCTTAGCCCCCAGACTAGTCGTTCTCAATGAGCAGTTCTTC
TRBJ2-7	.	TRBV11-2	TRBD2	CASSHLAGWFYEQYF	TGTGCCAGCAGCCACTTAGCGGGATGGTTCTACGAGCAGTACTTC
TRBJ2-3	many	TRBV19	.	CASSIRYPDTQYF	TGTGCCAGTAGTATAAGATACCCCGATACGCAGTATTTT
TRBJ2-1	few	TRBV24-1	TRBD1	CATSDWTGGTDNEQFF	TGTGCCACCAGTGATTGGACAGGGGGAACGGACAATGAGCAGTTCTTC
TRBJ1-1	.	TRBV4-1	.	CASSQDGVGNTEAFF	TGCGCCAGCAGCCAAGATGGGGTGGGGAACACTGAAGCTTTCTTT
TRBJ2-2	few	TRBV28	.	CASSILGGELFF	TGTGCCAGCAGTATACTAGGCGGGGAGCTGTTTTTT
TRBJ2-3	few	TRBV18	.	CASSPLTLAPGATDTQYF	TGTGCCAGCTCACCCCTCACCCTGGCTCCGGGAGCCACAGATACGCAGTATTTT
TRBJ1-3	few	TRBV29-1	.	CSVGARGGNTIYF	TGCAGCGTTGGGGCCCGAGGGGGAAACACCATATATTTT
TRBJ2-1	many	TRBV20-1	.	CSARGDEQFF	TGCAGTGCTAGAGGGGATGAGCAGTTCTTC
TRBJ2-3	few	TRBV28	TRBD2	CASSFGLELILTDTQYF	TGTGCCAGCAGTTTCGGACTAGAATTGATCTTGACAGATACGCAGTATTTT
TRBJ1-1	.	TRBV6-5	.	CASSYGDIMNTEAFF	TGTGCCAGCAGTTACGGGGACATTATGAACACTGAAGCTTTCTTT
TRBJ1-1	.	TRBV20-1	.	CSATLQALGTEAFF	TGCAGTGCTACCCTACAGGCCTTGGGCACTGAAGCTTTCTTT
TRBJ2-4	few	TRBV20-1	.	CSAKTRVAKNIQYF	TGCAGTGCTAAGACGCGGGTAGCCAAAAACATTCAGTACTTC
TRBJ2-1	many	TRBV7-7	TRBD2	CASSSREGNEQFF	TGTGCTAGCAGCTCCAGGGAGGGGAATGAGCAGTTCTTC
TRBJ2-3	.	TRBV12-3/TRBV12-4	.	CASSSPRDPSTDTQYF	TGTGCCAGCAGTTCGCCCCGGGATCCGAGCACAGATACGCAGTATTTT
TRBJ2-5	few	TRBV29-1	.	CSVGPETQYF	TGCAGCGTAGGTCCAGAGACCCAGTACTTC